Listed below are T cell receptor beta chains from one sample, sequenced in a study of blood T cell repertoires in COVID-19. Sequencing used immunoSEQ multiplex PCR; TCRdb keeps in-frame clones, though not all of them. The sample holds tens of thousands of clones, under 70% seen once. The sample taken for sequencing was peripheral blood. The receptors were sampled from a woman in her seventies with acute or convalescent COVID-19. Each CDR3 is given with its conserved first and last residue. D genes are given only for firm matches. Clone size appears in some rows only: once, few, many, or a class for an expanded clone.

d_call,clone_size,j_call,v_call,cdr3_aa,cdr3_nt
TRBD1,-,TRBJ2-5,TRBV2,CASSGGTGGRGETQYF,TGTGCCAGCAGTGGCGGGACAGGGGGTAGGGGGGAGACCCAGTACTTC
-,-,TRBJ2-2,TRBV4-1,CASSPAGAKNTGELFF,TGCGCCAGCAGCCCGGCGGGTGCCAAAAACACCGGGGAGCTGTTTTTT
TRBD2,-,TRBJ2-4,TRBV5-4,CASSPGLAGGKNIQYF,TGTGCCAGCAGCCCGGGACTAGCGGGAGGGAAAAACATTCAGTACTTC
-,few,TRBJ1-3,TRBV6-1,CASSEAWRSSGNTIYF,TGTGCCAGCAGTGAAGCGTGGAGGTCCTCTGGAAACACCATATATTTT
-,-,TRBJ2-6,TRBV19,CASSSSGANVLTF,TGTGCCAGTAGCTCGTCTGGGGCCAACGTCCTGACTTTC
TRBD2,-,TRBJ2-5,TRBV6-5,CASSSTSGGWETQYF,TGTGCCAGCAGTTCGACTAGCGGGGGGTGGGAGACCCAGTACTTC
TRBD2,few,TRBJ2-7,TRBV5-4,CASSSGLAGGLQYF,TGTGCCAGCAGCTCGGGACTAGCGGGGGGTCTCCAGTACTTC
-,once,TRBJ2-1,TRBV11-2,CASSPISRIEQFF,TGTGCCAGCAGCCCGATATCGAGAATTGAGCAGTTCTTC
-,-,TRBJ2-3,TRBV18,CASSLLAGRGLTDTQYF,TGTGCCAGCTCACTACTTGCTGGGCGGGGGCTCACAGATACGCAGTATTTT
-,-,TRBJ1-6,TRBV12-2,CASRFADRKDNSPLHF,TGTGCAAGTCGCTTCGCCGACAGGAAAGATAATTCACCCCTCCACTTT
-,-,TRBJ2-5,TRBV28,CASSLWDLATQETQYF,TGTGCCAGCAGTTTATGGGACCTAGCGACGCAAGAGACCCAGTACTTC
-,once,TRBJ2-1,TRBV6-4,CASSSGLTTEQFF,TGTGCCAGCAGTTCCGGACTTACTACTGAGCAGTTCTTC
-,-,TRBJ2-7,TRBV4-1,CASSQVTGPYEQYF,TGCGCCAGCAGCCAAGTGACAGGTCCCTACGAGCAGTACTTC
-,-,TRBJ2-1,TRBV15,CATSSGYNEQFF,TGTGCCACCAGCTCGGGGTACAATGAGCAGTTCTTC
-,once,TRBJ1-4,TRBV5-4,CASSLGAGRGNEKLFF,TGTGCCAGCAGCTTGGGGGCTGGCAGGGGAAATGAAAAATTGTTTTTT
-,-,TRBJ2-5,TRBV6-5,CASRFYQETQYF,TGTGCCAGCAGATTCTACCAAGAGACCCAGTACTTC
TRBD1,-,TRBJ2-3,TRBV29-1,CSVEGQGLTDTQYF,TGCAGCGTTGAAGGACAGGGATTAACAGATACGCAGTATTTT
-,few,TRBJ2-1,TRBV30,CAWTLAETYNEQFF,TGTGCCTGGACATTAGCGGAGACGTACAATGAGCAGTTCTTC
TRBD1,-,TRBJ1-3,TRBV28,CASSQWDRAGNTIYF,TGTGCCAGCAGCCAGTGGGACAGGGCGGGAAACACCATATATTTT
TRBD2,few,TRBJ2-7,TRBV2,CASGLRDGRTLYEQYF,TGTGCCAGCGGACTTAGAGACGGGAGGACTCTTTACGAGCAGTACTTC
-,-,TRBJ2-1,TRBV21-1,CASSLPGLNYNEQFF,TGTGCCAGCAGCCTCCCAGGACTTAACTACAATGAGCAGTTCTTC
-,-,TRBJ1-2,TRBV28,CASKLQGSSGYTF,TGTGCCAGCAAACTACAGGGTTCGAGTGGCTACACCTTC
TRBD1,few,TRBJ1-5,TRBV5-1,CASSFTGEGQPQHF,TGCGCCAGCAGCTTTACAGGGGAAGGTCAGCCCCAGCATTTT
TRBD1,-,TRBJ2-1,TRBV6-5,CASRRQGPVNEQFF,TGTGCCAGCAGGCGACAGGGACCCGTCAATGAGCAGTTCTTC
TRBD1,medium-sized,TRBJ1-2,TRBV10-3,CAISIQTGGWYGYTF,TGTGCCATCAGCATACAGACAGGGGGTTGGTATGGCTACACCTTC
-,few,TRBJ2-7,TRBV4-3,CASSQGREEQYF,TGCGCCAGCAGCCAAGGGAGGGAAGAGCAGTACTTC
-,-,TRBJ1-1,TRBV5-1,CASLDPGDTEAFF,TGCGCCAGCTTGGACCCGGGGGACACTGAAGCTTTCTTT
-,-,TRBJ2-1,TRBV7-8,CASSLISGVYNEQFF,TGTGCCAGCAGCTTGATTAGCGGAGTCTACAATGAGCAGTTCTTC
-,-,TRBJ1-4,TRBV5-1,CASSPGVNEKLFF,TGCGCCAGCAGCCCGGGGGTTAATGAAAAACTGTTTTTT
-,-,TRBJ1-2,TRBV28,CASGLAAPTLYGYTF,TGTGCCAGCGGGCTGGCAGCACCCACGCTCTATGGCTACACCTTC
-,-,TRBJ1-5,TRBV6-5,CASGILGGNQPQHF,TGTGCCAGCGGGATCCTGGGAGGCAATCAGCCCCAGCATTTT
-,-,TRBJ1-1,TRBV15,CATSRGTWTAEGYTEAFF,TGTGCCACCAGCAGGGGAACCTGGACGGCGGAGGGTTACACTGAAGCTTTCTTT
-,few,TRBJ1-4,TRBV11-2,CASSLAGGEKLFF,TGTGCCAGCAGCTTAGCGGGGGGTGAAAAACTGTTTTTT